This T cell receptor beta chain is from a study of human T cells and chemical hapten exposure. Time point here: patch test 2, 6 weeks after DPC sensitization. Documented treatment: therapeutic diphenylcyclopropenone sensitization with weekly scalp DPC. This clonotype has just a few counts. TCRdb itself ran the RACE reads through MiXCR, one entry per CDR3 protein. The repertoire consists of about 96,000 distinct CDR3 sequences, with approximately 9.3% occurring once and the leading ten covering approximately 2%. V was trimmed by 3 bases and J by 3 bases, leaving 12 bases between them. CDR1 is SEHNR, CDR2 FQNEAQ, per germline (reference sequence). The CDR3 is 14 amino acids.

V and J are TRBV7-9 and TRBJ2-7, with D unclear. The source is a woman between 40 and 55 years old with alopecia areata. Some clones in this sample may be carry-over from other donors' samples. Sequences were derived from whole blood, sampled in connection with sensitization to the hapten diphenylcyclopropenone (DPC). The CDR3 DNA follows: TGTGCCAGCAGCTTCCCCGGGCCCAACTACGAGCAGTACTTC. Amino acid sequence: CASSFPGPNYEQYF.